Listed below are T cell receptor beta chains from one sample, sequenced in a study of shared clonotypes between healthy human individuals. Libraries were prepared by immunoSEQ multiplex PCR; TCRdb keeps only in-frame clonotypes and omits some of them. Among 550,000 to 750,000 clones, 92% were seen once, and the ten largest hold about 24%. The sequenced material came from naive CD8+ T cells sorted from blood. Every receptor here comes from a young man in good health. The CDR3 runs from the conserved cysteine through the conserved F or W. A D gene is named only where the DNA matches it firmly. Expanded clones are given a class, and other clones once, few, many or no size at all.

j_gene | d_gene | abundance | v_gene | CDR3aa | CDR3nt
TRBJ2-2 | . | . | TRBV9 | CASSVGSQRRNTGELFF | TGTGCCAGCAGCGTAGGGAGCCAGCGGAGGAACACCGGGGAGCTGTTTTTT
TRBJ1-5 | . | few | TRBV10-2 | CASSALGTGSNQPQHF | TGCGCCAGCAGTGCTTTGGGGACGGGTAGCAATCAGCCCCAGCATTTT
TRBJ2-7 | TRBD2 | once | TRBV9 | CASSSSSGRPEQYF | TGTGCCAGCAGCTCTTCTAGCGGGAGACCCGAGCAGTACTTC
TRBJ2-1 | . | . | TRBV27 | CASSYTGFNEQFF | TGTGCCAGCAGTTATACAGGGTTCAATGAGCAGTTCTTC
TRBJ1-2 | . | . | TRBV5-6 | CASSARGGYTF | TGTGCCAGCAGCGCCAGGGGTGGCTACACCTTC
TRBJ1-1 | . | . | TRBV27 | CASGRATEAFF | TGTGCCAGCGGCAGGGCCACTGAAGCTTTCTTT
TRBJ2-7 | . | . | TRBV4-1 | CASSLHPTPDSSYEQYF | TGCGCCAGCAGCCTCCACCCCACCCCGGACAGCTCCTACGAGCAGTACTTC
TRBJ2-1 | TRBD2 | . | TRBV9 | CASSVWSSGREYNEQFF | TGTGCCAGCAGCGTTTGGTCTAGCGGGAGGGAATACAATGAGCAGTTCTTC
TRBJ2-7 | . | . | TRBV19 | CASSIDRDYEQYF | TGTGCCAGTAGTATTGACAGAGACTACGAGCAGTACTTC
TRBJ2-7 | TRBD2 | . | TRBV7-6 | CASSLRTSGREKNEQYF | TGTGCCAGCAGCTTACGGACTAGCGGGAGGGAAAAGAACGAGCAGTACTTC
TRBJ2-3 | . | once | TRBV7-9 | CASSRQQNTDTQYF | TGTGCCAGCAGCCGACAACAGAACACAGATACGCAGTATTTT
TRBJ2-7 | . | . | TRBV28 | CASGLRDPSYEQYF | TGTGCCAGCGGTCTCCGGGACCCTTCCTACGAGCAGTACTTC
TRBJ2-7 | TRBD2 | . | TRBV4-1 | CASSPRAGGPYEQYF | TGCGCCAGCAGCCCCCGGGCGGGAGGTCCCTACGAGCAGTACTTC
TRBJ2-7 | . | . | TRBV28 | CASSRGNLADAYEQYF | TGTGCCAGCAGTCGGGGAAACTTAGCGGACGCCTACGAGCAGTACTTC
TRBJ2-5 | . | . | TRBV14 | CASSQDLRLQETQYF | TGTGCCAGCAGCCAAGATCTCAGGTTGCAAGAGACCCAGTACTTC
TRBJ2-2 | . | . | TRBV5-6 | CASSLAAGLPGELFF | TGTGCCAGCAGCTTGGCCGCGGGACTCCCGGGGGAGCTGTTTTTT
TRBJ2-3 | . | . | TRBV7-2 | CASSLVIGADTQYF | TGTGCCAGCAGCTTAGTAATAGGTGCGGATACGCAGTATTTT
TRBJ2-1 | . | . | TRBV11-2 | CASSLFEGPYNEQFF | TGTGCCAGCAGCTTGTTTGAGGGCCCATACAATGAGCAGTTCTTC
TRBJ2-1 | TRBD2 | . | TRBV29-1 | CSVEGGRNEQFF | TGCAGCGTTGAGGGCGGGAGGAATGAGCAGTTCTTC
TRBJ2-7 | . | . | TRBV12-2 | CASLQRPGAYEQYF | TGTGCAAGTCTCCAGCGTCCGGGGGCCTACGAGCAGTACTTC